This is a list of T cell receptor beta chains from one sample in a study of radiation and T cells in renal cell carcinoma. The protocol was immunoSEQ multiplex PCR, while the TCRdb copy is restricted to in-frame clones and leaves out a portion. The table includes 14,000 to 15,000 clones, approximately 60% detected once. The sample in question was tumor tissue, obtained from a patient whose treatment was nephrectomy without radiotherapy. All receptors derive from a man aged 60 to 75 with renal cell carcinoma. CDR3s include the opening cysteine and the closing phenylalanine or tryptophan.

V	J	CDR3
TRBV14	TRBJ2-7	CASSSGRGEQYF
TRBV7-9	TRBJ1-2	CASSLEGKGTF
TRBV7-9	TRBJ2-5	CASSLAAGETQYF
TRBV5-6	TRBJ1-2	CASKNNNYGYTF
TRBV19	TRBJ1-5	CASSRTRGANNQPQHF
TRBV5-5	TRBJ2-3	CASSLVVGVDTQYF
TRBV7-8	TRBJ2-6	CASSRTTGSSGANVLTF
TRBV5-1	TRBJ2-2	CASSRLIGSTGELFF
TRBV27	TRBJ2-3	CASSFIPGDTQYF
TRBV12-5	TRBJ2-5	CASGLAPDGQGFTETQYF
TRBV7-2	TRBJ2-2	CASSFSQARATGELFF
TRBV11-2	TRBJ2-1	CASSLGAGGGNEQFF
TRBV4-1	TRBJ1-4	CASSQGQGVAEKLFF
TRBV9	TRBJ1-2	CASSPPGQIF
TRBV7-9	TRBJ2-7	CASSLGDEQYF
TRBV7-9	TRBJ2-4	CASSLGSGGKNIQYF
TRBV29-1	TRBJ2-7	CSVMEGEQYF
TRBV30	TRBJ2-3	CAWIVANTDTQYF
TRBV9	TRBJ1-6	CASSEQVYNSPLHF
TRBV5-1	TRBJ2-1	CASSVTGLDVSDNEQFF
TRBV6-6	TRBJ2-7	CASIIDRDSYEQYF
TRBV5-1	TRBJ1-2	CASSFHQGNYGYTF
TRBV9	TRBJ1-2	CASSVYEKGGYTF
TRBV2	TRBJ1-3	CASSETGNTIYF
TRBV7-9	TRBJ1-5	CASSLVGAGQGNQPQHF
TRBV5-6	TRBJ1-3	CASSLWDTDHYF
TRBV5-4	TRBJ1-2	CASSPTPTKEKSGGYTF
TRBV9	TRBJ2-7	CASSVGGSPYEQYF
TRBV4-2	TRBJ2-1	CASSGLAGGNNEQFF
TRBV4-2	TRBJ1-2	CASSPSRVEYGYTF
TRBV9	TRBJ1-1	CASSDGTGRPEAFF
TRBV5-1	TRBJ1-2	CASSLAQGTGYTF
TRBV5-1	TRBJ1-2	CASSLGQNPNYGYTF
TRBV18	TRBJ2-1	CASSSWTSGGNEQFF
TRBV9	TRBJ2-3	CASSAARGGYLGADTQYF
TRBV29-1	TRBJ2-6	CSVERDTDSGANVLTF